This entry features one T cell receptor (beta chain) sequence. Its antigen is unknown. This specimen belongs to a study of cytomegalovirus exposure and HLA in healthy donors. Broader study findings: Specific recognition of CMV antigens was confirmed in vitro for three chains (all CMV-associated). No immune exposure information besides CMV serostatus was available. In a later analysis, the majority of CMV-associated beta chains seemingly showed HLA restriction.

The V and J ends lost 4 bases and 7 bases, in that order; junction bases with no gene match: 15. This CDR3 comprises 17 residues. Germline V gene sequence: CDR1 SGHRS, CDR2 YFSETQ. PCR involved 60 Vbeta and 13 Jbeta primers. The table came from immunoSEQ multiplex PCR; TCRdb's copy has only in-frame clones and leaves some out. Among approximately 130,000 clones listed, around 69% were seen once. Material: PBMCs. The source of this sequence is a human donor in good health. The chain carries TRBV5-1 and TRBJ1-4; 8 bases fit TRBD1. CDR3 loop: CASSPRTGSGRGEKLFF. Written as DNA, the CDR3 is TGCGCCAGCAGCCCCCGGACAGGGTCCGGAAGGGGTGAAAAACTGTTTTTT. Full variable domain (missing parts from reference TRBV5-1 and TRBJ1-4): KAGVTQTPRYLIKTRGQQVTLSCSPISGHRSVSWYQQTPGQGLQFLFEYFSETQRNKGNFPGRFSGRQFSNSRSEMNVSTLELGDSALYLCASSPRTGSGRGEKLFFGSGTQLSVL.